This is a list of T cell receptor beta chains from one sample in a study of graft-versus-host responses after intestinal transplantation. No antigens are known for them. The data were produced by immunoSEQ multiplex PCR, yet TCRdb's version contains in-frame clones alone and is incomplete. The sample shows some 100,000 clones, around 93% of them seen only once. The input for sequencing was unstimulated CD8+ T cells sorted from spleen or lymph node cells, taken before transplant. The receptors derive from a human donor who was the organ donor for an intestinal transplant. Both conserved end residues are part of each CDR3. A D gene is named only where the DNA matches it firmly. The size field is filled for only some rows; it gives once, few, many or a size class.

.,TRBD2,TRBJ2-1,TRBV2,CASSVQRGFSNEQFF,TGTGCCAGCTCGGTGCAGCGGGGTTTTTCAAATGAGCAGTTCTTC
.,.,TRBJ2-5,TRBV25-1,CASSEIGQVQETQYF,TGTGCCAGCAGTGAAATCGGCCAGGTTCAAGAGACCCAGTACTTC
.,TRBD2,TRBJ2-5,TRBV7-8,CASSPRRGDGETQYF,TGTGCCAGCAGCCCCAGACGGGGGGATGGAGAGACCCAGTACTTC
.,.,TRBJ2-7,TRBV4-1,CASSQALTGSSYEQYF,TGCGCCAGCAGCCAAGCTTTGACGGGGAGCTCCTACGAGCAGTACTTC
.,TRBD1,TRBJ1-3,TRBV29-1,CSVVGTGKTESGNTIYF,TGCAGCGTTGTTGGGACAGGGAAAACCGAATCTGGAAACACCATATATTTT
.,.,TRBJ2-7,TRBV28,CAGRLDSDLFYEQYF,TGTGCCGGCAGACTCGACTCCGACCTTTTCTACGAGCAGTACTTC
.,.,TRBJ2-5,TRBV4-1,CASSHTQFDRRLQPKETQYF,TGCGCCAGCAGCCACACTCAATTTGACAGGCGATTACAACCAAAGGAGACCCAGTACTTC
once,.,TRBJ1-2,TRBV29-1,CSVEEWQGIYGYTF,TGCAGCGTTGAAGAGTGGCAGGGGATCTATGGCTACACCTTC
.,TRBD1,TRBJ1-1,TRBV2,CASNRDRVKGGDTEAFF,TGTGCCAGCAACCGAGACAGGGTAAAGGGAGGAGACACTGAAGCTTTCTTT
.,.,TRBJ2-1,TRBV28,CASTLENIAEQFF,TGTGCCAGCACTCTAGAGAACATAGCTGAGCAGTTCTTC
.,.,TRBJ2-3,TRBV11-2,CASSLGPHRDTQYF,TGTGCCAGCAGCTTAGGGCCCCATCGAGATACGCAGTATTTT
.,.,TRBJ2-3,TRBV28,CASSLDSYTDTQYF,TGTGCCAGCAGCCTGGACTCTTACACAGATACGCAGTATTTT
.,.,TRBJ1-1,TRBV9,CASSTPENTEAFF,TGTGCCAGTTCGACACCGGAGAACACTGAAGCTTTCTTT
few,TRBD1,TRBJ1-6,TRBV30,CAWSRDSSSYNSPLHF,TGTGCCTGGAGTCGGGACAGCAGCTCCTATAATTCACCCCTCCACTTT
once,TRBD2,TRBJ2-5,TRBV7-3,CASSLSGRQETQYF,TGTGCCAGCAGCTTAAGCGGGAGGCAAGAGACCCAGTACTTC
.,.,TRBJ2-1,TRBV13,CASSSSSSSYNEQFF,TGTGCCAGCAGCTCTAGCTCGAGCTCCTACAATGAGCAGTTCTTC
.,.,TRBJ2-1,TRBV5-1,CASSSHEGYNEQFF,TGCGCCAGCAGCTCACACGAGGGCTACAATGAGCAGTTCTTC
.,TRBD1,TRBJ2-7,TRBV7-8,CASSLPPQGTGSYEQYF,TGTGCCAGCAGCTTACCCCCCCAGGGGACAGGCTCCTACGAGCAGTACTTC
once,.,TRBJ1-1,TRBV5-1,CASSLGGENTEAFF,TGCGCCAGCAGCTTGGGGGGGGAGAACACTGAAGCTTTCTTT
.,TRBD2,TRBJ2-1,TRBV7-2,CASSLAHPSGSYNEQFF,TGTGCCAGCAGCTTAGCGCACCCGAGCGGGAGCTACAATGAGCAGTTCTTC
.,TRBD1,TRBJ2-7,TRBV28,CASSLGGPGQGHEQYF,TGTGCCAGCAGCCTAGGAGGGCCGGGACAGGGCCACGAGCAGTACTTC
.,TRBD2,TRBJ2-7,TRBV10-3,CAISLTLAGVGHEQYF,TGTGCCATCAGTCTGACACTAGCGGGAGTGGGCCACGAGCAGTACTTC
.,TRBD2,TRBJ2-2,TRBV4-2,CASSLRYSGGNTGELFF,TGTGCCAGCAGCCTTCGCTATAGCGGGGGGAACACCGGGGAGCTGTTTTTT
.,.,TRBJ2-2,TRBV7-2,CASSSLVSLYPGELFF,TGTGCCAGCAGCTCCTTAGTGTCACTATATCCCGGGGAGCTGTTTTTT